These T cell receptor beta chains were read from a single sample in a study of cytomegalovirus exposure and HLA in healthy donors. Profiling relied on immunoSEQ multiplex PCR, and the TCRdb table lists in-frame clones only, not all of them. The data contain 230,000 or so clones, 80% to 95% of them singletons. Sequenced input: PBMCs. All receptors derive from a girl between 2 and 10 years old in good health and CMV-seronegative. CDR3s include the opening cysteine and the closing phenylalanine or tryptophan. A D gene is named only where the DNA matches it firmly. Not every row has a clone size; where given, it reads once, few, many or a size class.

J,D,size,V,DNA,CDR3
TRBJ2-7,NA,NA,TRBV7-2,TGTGCCAGCAGCTTAGGCGGGGTATCGGGCTACGAGCAGTACTTC,CASSLGGVSGYEQYF
TRBJ1-2,NA,NA,TRBV13,TGTGCCAGCAGCTTAGGGCAGGGTTCCTATGGCTACACCTTC,CASSLGQGSYGYTF
TRBJ1-5,NA,NA,TRBV6-1,TGTGCCAGCACCTCCGGGACATCAGTAGGTCCCCAGCATTTT,CASTSGTSVGPQHF
TRBJ2-3,NA,NA,TRBV2,TGTGCCAGTGTAACCAGGGGGGCGAGCACAGATACGCAGTATTTT,CASVTRGASTDTQYF
TRBJ2-7,NA,NA,TRBV5-1,TGCGCCAGCCAAGGGGGTCTAAGCTCCTACGAGCAGTACTTC,CASQGGLSSYEQYF
TRBJ1-1,NA,NA,TRBV2,TGTGCCAGCGGAGGCAGGAACACTGAAGCTTTCTTT,CASGGRNTEAFF
TRBJ1-6,NA,NA,TRBV5-1,TGCGCCAGCAGGAAGGACGACAGAGATAATTCACCCCTCCACTTT,CASRKDDRDNSPLHF
TRBJ1-2,NA,once,TRBV7-8,TGTGCCAGCAGCTTAGACAGGGCCCTAGGCTATGGCTACACCTTC,CASSLDRALGYGYTF
TRBJ2-7,TRBD1,once,TRBV19,TGTGCCAGTAGTATAGATATTCCGGGACAGGGCGAGCAGTACTTC,CASSIDIPGQGEQYF
TRBJ2-2,TRBD1,NA,TRBV2,TGTGCCAGCAGTCCGGACAGGGGGTCTGGGGAGCTGTTTTTT,CASSPDRGSGELFF
TRBJ2-7,NA,once,TRBV7-9,TGTGCCAGCAGCCACCGGGGCGGGACCTACGAGCAGTACTTC,CASSHRGGTYEQYF
TRBJ1-6,NA,NA,TRBV10-3,TGTGCCATCAGTGAGTTAGGAGGGCAAGGTAATTCACCCCTCCACTTT,CAISELGGQGNSPLHF
TRBJ2-2,NA,NA,TRBV28,TGTGCCACCCATCAGGGGTCGAACACCGGGGAGCTGTTTTTT,CATHQGSNTGELFF
TRBJ2-1,NA,NA,TRBV19,TGTGCCAGTGGCCTGGCGGGATCCTACAATGAGCAGTTCTTC,CASGLAGSYNEQFF
TRBJ2-1,TRBD2,few,TRBV6-1,TGTGCCAGCAGTGCCCGGGGGGAACTAGCTTACGTGGATTTCAATGAGCAGTTCTTC,CASSARGELAYVDFNEQFF
TRBJ1-5,TRBD1,NA,TRBV27,TGTGCCAGCAGCCCGGGACAGTCCCTCAATCAGCCCCAGCATTTT,CASSPGQSLNQPQHF
TRBJ2-7,TRBD1,NA,TRBV28,TGTGCCAGCAGTTATCTGACAGGGAGTTTGTCCGAGCAGTACTTC,CASSYLTGSLSEQYF
TRBJ1-2,TRBD1,NA,TRBV7-9,TGTGCCAGCAGTTGGGACAGGGCGTATGGCTACACCTTC,CASSWDRAYGYTF